The source of this T cell receptor beta chain is a study of blood T cell repertoires in COVID-19. Study as a whole: Sources were T cells, B-cell-depleted T cells, or PBMCs; the material itself was cDNA or gDNA.

The protocol was immunoSEQ multiplex PCR, while the TCRdb copy is restricted to in-frame clones and leaves out a portion. The sample contains approximately 400,000 clones, about 89% of which appear only once. V lost 6 bases, J lost 2 bases, and 10 bases lay in between. Germline V gene lookup returns CDR1 SQVTM and CDR2 ANQGSEA. The CDR3 is 13 residues long. Participant ages covered about 18 to 89 years across around 22 US areas. Participants were placed into cohorts based on the clinical history they reported. Within the 2 weeks before study entry, each person in the exposed group met a COVID-19 case.

The sample consisted of PBMCs or T cells enriched from blood (not recorded which). V and J are TRBV29-1 and TRBJ2-2; D ambiguous. This receptor was identified in a woman aged 40-49 years who had been exposed to COVID-19. The CDR3 is CSVQLPNTGELFF. CDR3 DNA sequence: TGCAGCGTCCAACTACCAAACACCGGGGAGCTGTTTTTT.